This T cell receptor (beta chain) was documented in a study of T cells in Graves' hyperthyroidism and ophthalmopathy. RNA transcripts were the template for amplifying TCR beta CDR3 regions. An initial round of RT-PCR targeting the TCR CDR3 relied on the HTBI primer set. TCRdb re-derived calls from the multiplex PCR reads in MiXCR, one entry per CDR3 protein. The sample includes fewer than 750,000 distinct CDR3 sequences, over 12% seen only once; the top ten take about 4%. Findings and limits, study-wide: For ophthalmopathy, model prediction preceded onset by a median 6.5 months. Blood also contained most expanded thyroid clonotypes above 0.001.

In its sample, this clonotype was seen many times. Its antigen is not known. The clonotype comes from a woman aged 40 to 55 with Graves' ophthalmopathy. Sequencing was carried out using blood.

The CDR3 is CSVKGGTGNEQYF. The CDR3 DNA is TGCAGCGTTAAAGGAGGCACAGGCAACGAGCAGTACTTC. The V gene is TRBV29-1, the J gene TRBJ2-7, with D possibly called TRBD1 or TRBD2 (5 bases each). Trimming removed 5 bases at V and 5 bases at J, with 16 bases between. Germline CDR1 SQVTM, CDR2 ANQGSEA. The CDR3 has 13 amino acids.